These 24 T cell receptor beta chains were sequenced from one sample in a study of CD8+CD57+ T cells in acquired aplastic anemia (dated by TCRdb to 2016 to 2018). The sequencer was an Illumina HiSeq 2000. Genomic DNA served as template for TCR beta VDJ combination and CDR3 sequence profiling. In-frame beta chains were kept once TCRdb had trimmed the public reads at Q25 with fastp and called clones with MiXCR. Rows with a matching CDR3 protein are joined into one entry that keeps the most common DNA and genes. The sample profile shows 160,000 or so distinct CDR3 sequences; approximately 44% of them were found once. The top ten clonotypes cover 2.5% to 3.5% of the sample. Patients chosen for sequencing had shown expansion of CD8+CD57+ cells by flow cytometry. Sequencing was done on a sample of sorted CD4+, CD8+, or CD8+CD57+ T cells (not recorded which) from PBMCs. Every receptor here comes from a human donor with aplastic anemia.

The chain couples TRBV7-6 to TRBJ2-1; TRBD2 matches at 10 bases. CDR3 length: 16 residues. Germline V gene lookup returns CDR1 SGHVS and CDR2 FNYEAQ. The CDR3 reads CARVAGGEISYNEQFF. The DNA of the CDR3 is TGTGCTAGAGTAGCGGGAGGCGAAATCTCCTACAATGAGCAGTTCTTC.

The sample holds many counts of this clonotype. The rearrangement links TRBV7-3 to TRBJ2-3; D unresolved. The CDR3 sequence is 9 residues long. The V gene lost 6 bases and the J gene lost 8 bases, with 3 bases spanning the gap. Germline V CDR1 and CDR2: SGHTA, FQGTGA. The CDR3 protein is CASRVTQYF. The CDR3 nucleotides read TGTGCCAGCAGAGTTACGCAGTATTTT.

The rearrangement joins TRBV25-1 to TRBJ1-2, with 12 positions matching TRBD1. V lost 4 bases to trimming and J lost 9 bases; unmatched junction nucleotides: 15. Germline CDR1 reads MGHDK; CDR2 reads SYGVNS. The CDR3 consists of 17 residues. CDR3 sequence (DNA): TGTGCCAGCAGTGTTCCCGGGACAGGGGGCCCTCCGGAGTGCTACACCTTC. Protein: CASSVPGTGGPPECYTF.

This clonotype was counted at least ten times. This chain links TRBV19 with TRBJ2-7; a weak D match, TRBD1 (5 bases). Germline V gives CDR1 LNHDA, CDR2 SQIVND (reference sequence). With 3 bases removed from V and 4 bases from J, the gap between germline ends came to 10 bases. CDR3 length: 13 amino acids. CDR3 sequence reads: CASSIQGNYEQYF. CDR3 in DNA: TGTGCCAGTAGTATCCAGGGAAATTACGAGCAGTACTTC.

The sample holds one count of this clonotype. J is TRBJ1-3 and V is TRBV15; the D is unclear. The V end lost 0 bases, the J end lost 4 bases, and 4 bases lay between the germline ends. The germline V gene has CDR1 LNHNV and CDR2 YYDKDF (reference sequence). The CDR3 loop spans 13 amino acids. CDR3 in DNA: TGTGCCACCAGCAGAGATTGGGGAAACACCATATATTTT. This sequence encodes CATSRDWGNTIYF. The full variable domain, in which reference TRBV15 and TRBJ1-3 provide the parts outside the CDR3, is DAMVIQNPRYQVTQFGKPVTLSCSQTLNHNVMYWYQQKSSQAPKLLFHYYDKDFNNEADTPDNFQSRRPNTSFCFLDIRSPGLGDTAMYLCATSRDWGNTIYFGEGSWLTVV.

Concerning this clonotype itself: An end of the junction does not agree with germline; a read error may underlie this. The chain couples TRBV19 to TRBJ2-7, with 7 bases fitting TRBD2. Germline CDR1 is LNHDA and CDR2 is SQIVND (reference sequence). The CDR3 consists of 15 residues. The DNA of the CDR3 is TGTGTCAGTAGTATAGGTCGCGGGAGAACCTACGAGCAGTACTTC. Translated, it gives CVSSIGRGRTYEQYF.

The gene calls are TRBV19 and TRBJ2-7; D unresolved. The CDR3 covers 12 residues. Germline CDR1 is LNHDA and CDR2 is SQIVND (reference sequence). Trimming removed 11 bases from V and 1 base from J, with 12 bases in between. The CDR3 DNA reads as TGTGCCCCTCAAGGTTATTCCTACGAGCAGTACTTC. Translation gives CAPQGYSYEQYF.

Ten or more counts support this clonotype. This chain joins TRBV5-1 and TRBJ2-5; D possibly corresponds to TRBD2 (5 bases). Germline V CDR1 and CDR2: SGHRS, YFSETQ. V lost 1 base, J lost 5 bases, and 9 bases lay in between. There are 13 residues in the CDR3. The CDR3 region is CASSLRPGETQYF. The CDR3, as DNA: TGCGCCAGCAGCTTGCGTCCGGGGGAGACCCAGTACTTC.

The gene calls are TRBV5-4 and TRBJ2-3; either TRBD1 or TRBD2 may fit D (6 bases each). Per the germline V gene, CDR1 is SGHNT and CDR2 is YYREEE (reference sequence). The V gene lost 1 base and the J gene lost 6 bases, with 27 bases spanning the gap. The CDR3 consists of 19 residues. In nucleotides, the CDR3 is TGTGCCAGCAGCTTGCTGCCTTCAAGGGGGGCGTATGGCTGGGATACGCAGTATTTT. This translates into CASSLLPSRGAYGWDTQYF.

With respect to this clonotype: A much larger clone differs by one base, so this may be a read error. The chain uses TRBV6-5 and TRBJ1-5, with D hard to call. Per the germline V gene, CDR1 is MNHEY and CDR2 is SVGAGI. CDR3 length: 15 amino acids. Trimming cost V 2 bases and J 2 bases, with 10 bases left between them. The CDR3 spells CASSYTGSGNQPQHF. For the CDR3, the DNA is TGTGCCAGCAGTTACACGGGGTCGGGCAATCAGCCCCAGCATTTT.

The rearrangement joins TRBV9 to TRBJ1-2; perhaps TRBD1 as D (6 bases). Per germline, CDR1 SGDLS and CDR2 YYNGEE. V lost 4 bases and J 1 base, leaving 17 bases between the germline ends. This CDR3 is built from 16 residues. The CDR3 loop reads CASSLGVGQLNYGYTF. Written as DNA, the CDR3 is TGTGCCAGCAGCCTAGGAGTAGGACAGCTTAACTATGGCTACACCTTC.

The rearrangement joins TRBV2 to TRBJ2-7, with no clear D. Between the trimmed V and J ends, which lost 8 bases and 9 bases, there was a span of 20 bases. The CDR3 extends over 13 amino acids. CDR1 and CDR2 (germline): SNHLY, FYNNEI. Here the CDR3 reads CASAQQQKGVQYF. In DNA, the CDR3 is TGTGCCAGCGCACAACAGCAGAAAGGAGTGCAGTACTTC.

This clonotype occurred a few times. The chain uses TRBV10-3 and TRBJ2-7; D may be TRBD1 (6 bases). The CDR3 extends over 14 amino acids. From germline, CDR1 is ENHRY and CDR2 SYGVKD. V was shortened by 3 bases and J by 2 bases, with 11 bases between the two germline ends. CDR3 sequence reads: CAISDDRRTYEQYF. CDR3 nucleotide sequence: TGTGCCATCAGTGATGACAGGAGAACCTACGAGCAGTACTTC.

The CDR3 here is CSAEAGHEQYV. For the CDR3, the DNA is TGCAGTGCCGAGGCGGGCCACGAGCAGTACGTC. The chain recombines TRBV20-1 with TRBJ2-7; a weak D match, TRBD2 (5 bases). This CDR3 has 11 residues. The germline V gene has CDR1 DFQATT and CDR2 SNEGSKA (reference sequence). Trimming removed 6 bases from V and 5 bases from J, with 11 bases in between.

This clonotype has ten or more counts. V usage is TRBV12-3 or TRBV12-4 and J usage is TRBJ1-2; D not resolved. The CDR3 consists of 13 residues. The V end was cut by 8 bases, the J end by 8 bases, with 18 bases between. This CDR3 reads CASAVSTLGGYTF. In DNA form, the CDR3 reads TGTGCCAGCGCGGTGTCAACCCTCGGAGGCTACACCTTC.

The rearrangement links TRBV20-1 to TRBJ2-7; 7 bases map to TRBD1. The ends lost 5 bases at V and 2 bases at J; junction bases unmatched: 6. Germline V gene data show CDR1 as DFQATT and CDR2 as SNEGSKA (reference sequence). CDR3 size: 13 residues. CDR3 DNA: TGCAGTGCTGGGGGACAGCTTACCTACGAGCAGTACTTC. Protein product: CSAGGQLTYEQYF.

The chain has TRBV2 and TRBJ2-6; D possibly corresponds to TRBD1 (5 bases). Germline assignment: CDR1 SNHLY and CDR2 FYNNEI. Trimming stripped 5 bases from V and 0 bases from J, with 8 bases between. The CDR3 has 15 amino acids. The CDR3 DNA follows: TGTGCCAGCAGTCCCGACAGCTCTGGGGCCAACGTCCTGACTTTC. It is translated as CASSPDSSGANVLTF.

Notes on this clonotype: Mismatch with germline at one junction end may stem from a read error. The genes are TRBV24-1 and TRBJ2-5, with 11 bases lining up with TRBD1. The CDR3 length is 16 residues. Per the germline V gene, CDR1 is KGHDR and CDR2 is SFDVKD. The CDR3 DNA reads TGTGCCACCAGTCGGGGGACAGGGGGTTTCCAAGATACCCAATACTTC. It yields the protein CATSRGTGGFQDTQYF.

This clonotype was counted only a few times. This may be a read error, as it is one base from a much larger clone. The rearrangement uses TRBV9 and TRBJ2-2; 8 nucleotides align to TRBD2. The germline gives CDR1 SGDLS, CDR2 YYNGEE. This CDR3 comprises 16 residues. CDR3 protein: CASSVGASGYTGELSF. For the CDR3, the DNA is TGTGCCAGCAGCGTAGGGGCTAGCGGGTACACCGGGGAGCTGTCTTTT.

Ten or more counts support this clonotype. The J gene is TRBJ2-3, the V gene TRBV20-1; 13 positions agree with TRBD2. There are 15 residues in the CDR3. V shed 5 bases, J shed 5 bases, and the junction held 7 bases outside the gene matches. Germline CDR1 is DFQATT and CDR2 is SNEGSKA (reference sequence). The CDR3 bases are TGCAGTGCTCCACTAGCGGGGGGGCACCAAGATACGCAGTATTTT. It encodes CSAPLAGGHQDTQYF.

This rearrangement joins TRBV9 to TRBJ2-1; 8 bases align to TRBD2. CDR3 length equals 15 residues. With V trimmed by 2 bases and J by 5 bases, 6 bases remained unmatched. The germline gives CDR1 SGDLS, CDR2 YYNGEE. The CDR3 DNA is TGTGCCAGCAGCGTCAATGTGCGGGGGGACAATGAGCAGTTCTTC. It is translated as CASSVNVRGDNEQFF.

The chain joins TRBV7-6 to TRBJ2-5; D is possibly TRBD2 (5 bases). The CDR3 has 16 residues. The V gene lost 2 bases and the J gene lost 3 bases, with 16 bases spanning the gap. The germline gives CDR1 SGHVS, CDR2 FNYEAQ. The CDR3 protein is CASSLQRWESEETQYF. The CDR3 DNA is TGTGCCAGCAGCTTACAACGATGGGAGAGCGAAGAGACCCAGTACTTC. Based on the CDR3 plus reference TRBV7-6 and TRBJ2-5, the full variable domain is GAGVSQSPRYKVTKRGQDVALRCDPISGHVSLYWYRQALGQGPEFLTYFNYEAQQDKSGLPNDRFSAERPEGSISTLTIQRTEQRDSAMYRCASSLQRWESEETQYFGPGTRLLVL.

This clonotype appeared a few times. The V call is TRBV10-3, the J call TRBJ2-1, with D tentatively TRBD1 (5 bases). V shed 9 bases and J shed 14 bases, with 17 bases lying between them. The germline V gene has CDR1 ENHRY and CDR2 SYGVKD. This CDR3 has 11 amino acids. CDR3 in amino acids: CAINTGVGEFF. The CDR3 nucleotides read TGTGCCATAAATACAGGCGTTGGAGAGTTCTTC.

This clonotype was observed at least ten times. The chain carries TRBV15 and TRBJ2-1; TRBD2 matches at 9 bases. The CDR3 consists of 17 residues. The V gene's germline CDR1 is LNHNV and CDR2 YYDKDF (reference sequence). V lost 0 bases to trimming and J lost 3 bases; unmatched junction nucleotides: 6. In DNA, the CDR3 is TGTGCCACCAGCAGAGATTTGGGGCGGGGGGGCTACAATGAGCAGTTCTTC. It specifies CATSRDLGRGGYNEQFF.